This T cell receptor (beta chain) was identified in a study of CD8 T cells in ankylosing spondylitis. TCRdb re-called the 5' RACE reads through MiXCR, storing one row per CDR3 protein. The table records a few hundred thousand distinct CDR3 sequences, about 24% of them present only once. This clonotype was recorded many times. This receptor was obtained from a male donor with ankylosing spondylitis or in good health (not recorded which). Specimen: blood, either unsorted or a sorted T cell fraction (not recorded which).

The CDR3: CSARDGNTEAFF. The CDR3 DNA reads TGCAGTGCTAGGGACGGGAACACTGAAGCTTTCTTT. The chain couples TRBV20-1 to TRBJ1-1, with unresolved D. V was trimmed by 3 bases and J by 1 base, leaving 6 bases between them. Germline lookup yields CDR1 DFQATT and CDR2 SNEGSKA (reference sequence). There are 12 residues in the CDR3.